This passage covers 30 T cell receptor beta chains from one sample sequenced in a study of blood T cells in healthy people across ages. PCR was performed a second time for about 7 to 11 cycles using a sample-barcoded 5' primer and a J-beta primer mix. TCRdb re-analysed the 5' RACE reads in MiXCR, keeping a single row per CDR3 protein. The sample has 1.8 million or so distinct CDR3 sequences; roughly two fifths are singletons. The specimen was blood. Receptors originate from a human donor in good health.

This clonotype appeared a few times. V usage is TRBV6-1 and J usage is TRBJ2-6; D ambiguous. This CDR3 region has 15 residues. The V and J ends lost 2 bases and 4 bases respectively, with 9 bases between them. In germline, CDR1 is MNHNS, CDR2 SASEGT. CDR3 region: CASSEWGSGANVLTF. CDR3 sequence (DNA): TGTGCCAGCAGTGAATGGGGTTCGGGGGCCAACGTCCTGACTTTC.

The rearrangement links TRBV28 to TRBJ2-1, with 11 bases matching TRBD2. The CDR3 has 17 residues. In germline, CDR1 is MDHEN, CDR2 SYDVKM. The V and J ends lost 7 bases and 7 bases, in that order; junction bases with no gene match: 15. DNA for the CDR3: TGTGCCAGCAAGAATTTTCCGCTAGCGGGGGGCTCGAATGAGCAGTTCTTC. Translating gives CASKNFPLAGGSNEQFF.

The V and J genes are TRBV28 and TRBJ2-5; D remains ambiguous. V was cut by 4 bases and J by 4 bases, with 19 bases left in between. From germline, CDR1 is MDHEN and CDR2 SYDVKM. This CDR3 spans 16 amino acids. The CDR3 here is CASSSAEERWIETQYF. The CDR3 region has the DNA TGTGCCAGCAGTTCGGCCGAAGAAAGGTGGATAGAGACCCAGTACTTC.

The CDR3 DNA follows: TGTGCCAGCAGCGCGGCCCCCCACAGCGAGACCTCCTACGAGCAGTACTTC. As protein: CASSAAPHSETSYEQYF. The chain employs TRBV9 and TRBJ2-7, with unresolved D. Trimming removed 3 bases from V and 0 bases from J, with 19 bases in between. Germline CDR1 and CDR2: SGDLS and YYNGEE. The CDR3 has 17 amino acids.

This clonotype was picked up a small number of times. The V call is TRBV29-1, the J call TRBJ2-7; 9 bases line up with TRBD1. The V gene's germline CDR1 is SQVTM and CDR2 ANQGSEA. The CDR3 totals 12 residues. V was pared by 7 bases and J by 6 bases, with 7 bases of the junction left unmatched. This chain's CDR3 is CSGDREGGEQYF. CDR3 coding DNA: TGCAGCGGGGACAGGGAAGGTGGCGAGCAGTACTTC.

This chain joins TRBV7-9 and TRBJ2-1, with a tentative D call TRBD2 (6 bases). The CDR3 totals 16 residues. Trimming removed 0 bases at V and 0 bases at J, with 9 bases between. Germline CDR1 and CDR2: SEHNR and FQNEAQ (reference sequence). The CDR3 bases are TGTGCCAGCAGCTTAGCGATTAGCGGCTCCTACAATGAGCAGTTCTTC. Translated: CASSLAISGSYNEQFF.

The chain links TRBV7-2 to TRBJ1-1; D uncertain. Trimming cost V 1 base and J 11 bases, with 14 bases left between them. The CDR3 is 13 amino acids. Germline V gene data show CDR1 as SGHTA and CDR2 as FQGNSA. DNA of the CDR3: TGTGCCAGCAGCTTAGAGGAGGGCAGGCGGGCTTTCTTT. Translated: CASSLEEGRRAFF.

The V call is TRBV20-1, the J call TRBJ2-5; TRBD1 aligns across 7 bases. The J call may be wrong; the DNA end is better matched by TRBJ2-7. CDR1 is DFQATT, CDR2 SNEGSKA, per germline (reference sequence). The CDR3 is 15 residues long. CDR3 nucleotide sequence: TGCAGTGCTAAGGGGGCCGAGTGGGTCTCCTACGAGCAGTACTTC. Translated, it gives CSAKGAEWVSYEQYF.

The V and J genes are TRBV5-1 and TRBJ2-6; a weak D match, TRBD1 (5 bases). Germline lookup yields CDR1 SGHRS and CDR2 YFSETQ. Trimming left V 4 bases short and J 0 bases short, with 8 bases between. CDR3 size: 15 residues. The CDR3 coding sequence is TGCGCCAGCAGCCTGACAGACTCTGGGGCCAACGTCCTGACTTTC. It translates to CASSLTDSGANVLTF. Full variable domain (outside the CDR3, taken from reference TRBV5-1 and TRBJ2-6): KAGVTQTPRYLIKTRGQQVTLSCSPISGHRSVSWYQQTPGQGLQFLFEYFSETQRNKGNFPGRFSGRQFSNSRSEMNVSTLELGDSALYLCASSLTDSGANVLTFGAGSRLTVL.

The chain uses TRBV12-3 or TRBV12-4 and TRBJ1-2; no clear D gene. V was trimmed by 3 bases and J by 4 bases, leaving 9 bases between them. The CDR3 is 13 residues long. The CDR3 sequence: CASSFISSYGYTF. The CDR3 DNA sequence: TGTGCCAGCAGTTTTATATCGTCCTATGGCTACACCTTC.

CDR3 DNA sequence: TGTGCCAGCAGCTTAGGAGGACAGACGAATCAGCCCCAGCATTTT. It translates to CASSLGGQTNQPQHF. The chain carries TRBV7-2 and TRBJ1-5; D may be TRBD1 (6 bases). Germline V CDR1 and CDR2: SGHTA, FQGNSA. V was clipped by 1 base and J by 4 bases, with 11 bases between them. CDR3 length equals 15 residues.

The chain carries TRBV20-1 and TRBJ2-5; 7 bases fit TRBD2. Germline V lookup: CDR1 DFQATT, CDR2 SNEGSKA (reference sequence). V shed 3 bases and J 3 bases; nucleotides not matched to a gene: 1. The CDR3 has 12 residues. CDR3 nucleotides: TGCAGTGCTAGTCTAGCGGAAGAGACCCAGTACTTC. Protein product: CSASLAEETQYF.

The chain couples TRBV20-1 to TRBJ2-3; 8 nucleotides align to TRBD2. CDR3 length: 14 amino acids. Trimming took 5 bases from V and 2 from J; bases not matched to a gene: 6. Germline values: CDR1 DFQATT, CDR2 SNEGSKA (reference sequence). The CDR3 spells CSAPVAGYTDTQYF. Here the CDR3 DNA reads TGCAGTGCTCCTGTAGCGGGGTACACAGATACGCAGTATTTT.

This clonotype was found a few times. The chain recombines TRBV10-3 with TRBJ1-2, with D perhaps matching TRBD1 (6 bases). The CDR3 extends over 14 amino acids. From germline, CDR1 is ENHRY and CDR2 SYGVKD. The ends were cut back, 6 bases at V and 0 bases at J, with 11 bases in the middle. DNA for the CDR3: TGTGCCATCAGCTCAGACAGGTCTAACTATGGCTACACCTTC. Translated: CAISSDRSNYGYTF.

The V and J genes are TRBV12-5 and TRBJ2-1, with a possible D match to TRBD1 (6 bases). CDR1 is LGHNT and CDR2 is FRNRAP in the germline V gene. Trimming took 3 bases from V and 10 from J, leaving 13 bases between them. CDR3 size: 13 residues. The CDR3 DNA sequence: TGTGCTAGTGGTTTACAATCGGACAGAGAGCAGTTCTTC. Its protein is CASGLQSDREQFF.

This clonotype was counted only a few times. The CDR3 nucleotides read TGTGCCAGCAGCCAAGATACCTCCGGGGGTGGTCAGCCCCAGCATTTT. Amino acids: CASSQDTSGGGQPQHF. The rearrangement links TRBV4-2 to TRBJ1-5; tentatively, D is TRBD1 (5 bases). V lost 0 bases to trimming and J lost 6 bases, with 15 bases between them. The CDR3 loop spans 16 amino acids. Germline loops: CDR1 LGHNA, CDR2 YNFKEQ.

Written as DNA, the CDR3 is TGTGCCAGCAGCTATTCCGGATTGGGGGGGGGATTGACTGAAGCTTTCTTT. Its translation is CASSYSGLGGGLTEAFF. The chain is built from TRBV7-2 and TRBJ1-1; D might be TRBD1 (5 bases). The germline CDR1 and CDR2 sequences are SGHTA and FQGNSA. The CDR3 length is 17 residues. V lost 4 bases and J 5 bases, leaving 23 bases between the germline ends.

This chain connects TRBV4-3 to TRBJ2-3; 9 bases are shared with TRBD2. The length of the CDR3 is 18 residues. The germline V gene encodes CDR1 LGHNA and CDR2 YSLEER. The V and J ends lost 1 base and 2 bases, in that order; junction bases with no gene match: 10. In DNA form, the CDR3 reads TGCGCCAGCAGCCAAGCCCTAGCGGGGTCTTCAGCCACAGATACGCAGTATTTT. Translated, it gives CASSQALAGSSATDTQYF.

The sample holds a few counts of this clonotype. The CDR3 reads CASLEPGERAQYF. In DNA form, the CDR3 reads TGTGCCAGTCTAGAACCCGGGGAGAGGGCCCAGTACTTC. This sequence joins TRBV2 and TRBJ2-7; TRBD2 is a possible D gene (5 bases). V lost 9 bases to trimming and J lost 10 bases, with 22 bases between them. This CDR3 is 13 amino acids long. The V gene's germline CDR1 is SNHLY and CDR2 FYNNEI.

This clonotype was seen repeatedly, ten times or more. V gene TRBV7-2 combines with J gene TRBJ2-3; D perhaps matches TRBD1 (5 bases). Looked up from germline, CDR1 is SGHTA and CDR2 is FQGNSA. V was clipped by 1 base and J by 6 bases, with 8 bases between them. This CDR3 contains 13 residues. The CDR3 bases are TGTGCCAGCAGCTTAGGACAGATGGATACGCAGTATTTT. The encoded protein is CASSLGQMDTQYF.

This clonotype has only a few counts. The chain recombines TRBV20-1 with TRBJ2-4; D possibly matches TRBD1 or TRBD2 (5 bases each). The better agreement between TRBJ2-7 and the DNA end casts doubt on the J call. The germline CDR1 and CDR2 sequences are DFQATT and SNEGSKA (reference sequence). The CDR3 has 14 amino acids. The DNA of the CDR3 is TGCAGTGCTCAAGGAGGCGCAGGGCCCTACGAGCAGTACTTC. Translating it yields CSAQGGAGPYEQYF.

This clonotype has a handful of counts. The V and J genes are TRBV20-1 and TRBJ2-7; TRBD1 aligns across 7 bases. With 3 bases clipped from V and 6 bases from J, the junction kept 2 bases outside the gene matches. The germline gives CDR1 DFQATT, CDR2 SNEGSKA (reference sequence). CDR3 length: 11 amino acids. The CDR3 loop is CSARDRSEQYF. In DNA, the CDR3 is TGCAGTGCTAGGGACAGGAGCGAGCAGTACTTC.

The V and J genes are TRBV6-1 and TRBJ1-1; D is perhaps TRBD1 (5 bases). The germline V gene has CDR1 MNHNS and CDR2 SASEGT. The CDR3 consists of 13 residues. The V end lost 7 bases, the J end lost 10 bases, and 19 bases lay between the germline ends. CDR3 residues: CASKPKGLEVAFF. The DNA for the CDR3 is TGTGCCAGCAAGCCCAAGGGGTTGGAAGTAGCTTTCTTT.

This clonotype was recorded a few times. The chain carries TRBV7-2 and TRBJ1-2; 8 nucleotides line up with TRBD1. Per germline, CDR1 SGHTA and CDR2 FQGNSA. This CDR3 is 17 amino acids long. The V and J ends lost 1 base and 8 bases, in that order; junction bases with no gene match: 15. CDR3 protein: CASSLGGAGGVFEGYTF. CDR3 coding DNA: TGTGCCAGCAGCTTAGGTGGGGCAGGGGGCGTCTTCGAAGGCTACACCTTC.

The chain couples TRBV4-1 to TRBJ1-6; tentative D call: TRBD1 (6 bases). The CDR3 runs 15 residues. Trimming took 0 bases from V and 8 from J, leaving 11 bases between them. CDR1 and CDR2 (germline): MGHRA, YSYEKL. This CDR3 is CASSQDTGTHSPLHF. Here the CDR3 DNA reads TGCGCCAGCAGCCAAGACACAGGGACTCATTCACCCCTCCACTTT.

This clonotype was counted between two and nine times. This CDR3 reads CASTIRYGFLEQFF. CDR3 bases: TGTGCCAGCACCATAAGGTACGGGTTTTTGGAGCAGTTCTTC. This sequence joins TRBV12-3 or TRBV12-4 and TRBJ2-1, with D uncertain. This CDR3 comprises 14 residues. Trimming stripped 7 bases from V and 10 bases from J, with 20 bases between.

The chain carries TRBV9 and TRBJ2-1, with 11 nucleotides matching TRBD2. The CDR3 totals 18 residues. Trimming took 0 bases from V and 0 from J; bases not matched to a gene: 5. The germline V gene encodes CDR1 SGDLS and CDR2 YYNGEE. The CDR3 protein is CASSVDSSGGRSYNEQFF. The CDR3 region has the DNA TGTGCCAGCAGCGTAGATTCTAGCGGGGGGCGCTCCTACAATGAGCAGTTCTTC.

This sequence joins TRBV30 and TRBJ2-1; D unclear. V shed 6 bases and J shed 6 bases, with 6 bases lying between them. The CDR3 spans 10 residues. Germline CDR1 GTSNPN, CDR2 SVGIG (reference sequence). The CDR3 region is CACGTNEQFF. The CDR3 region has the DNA TGTGCCTGCGGAACCAATGAGCAGTTCTTC.

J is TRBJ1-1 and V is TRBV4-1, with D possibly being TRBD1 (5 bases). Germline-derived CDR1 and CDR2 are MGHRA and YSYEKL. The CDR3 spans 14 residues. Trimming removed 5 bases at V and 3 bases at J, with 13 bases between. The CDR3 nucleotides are TGCGCCAGCAGCACCAGGGTTTTAGACACTGAAGCTTTCTTT. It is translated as CASSTRVLDTEAFF.

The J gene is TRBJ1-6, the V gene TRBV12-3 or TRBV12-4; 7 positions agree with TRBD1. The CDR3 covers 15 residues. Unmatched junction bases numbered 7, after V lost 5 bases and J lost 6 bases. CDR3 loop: CASSPTGTPNSPLHF. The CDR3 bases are TGTGCCAGCAGTCCGACAGGGACCCCTAATTCACCCCTCCACTTT.